Detailed here is one T cell receptor (beta chain). Sequencing used immunoSEQ multiplex PCR; TCRdb keeps in-frame clones, though not all of them. The table lists tens of thousands of clones, 70% to 80% of them singletons, with over 20% in the top ten. This specimen belongs to a study of blood T cell repertoires in COVID-19. Looked up from germline, CDR1 is MNHEY and CDR2 is SVGEGT. Trimming removed 2 bases at V and 1 base at J, with 12 bases between. The CDR3 runs 17 residues. The receptor comes from a man in his 70s with acute or convalescent COVID-19. The source material was peripheral blood. The V and J genes are TRBV6-2 or TRBV6-3 and TRBJ2-6; D might be TRBD1 (6 bases). The chain's CDR3 is CASSYGTGWSGANVLTF. CDR3 sequence (DNA): TGTGCCAGCAGTTACGGAACAGGGTGGTCTGGGGCCAACGTCCTGACTTTC.